Each of the 6 T cell receptor beta chains below was sequenced from the same sample in a study of blood T cell repertoires in COVID-19. Data came from immunoSEQ multiplex PCR; TCRdb stores just in-frame clones and leaves some out. The sample lists about 180,000 clones; roughly 85% were seen once. The sample consisted of PBMCs or T cells enriched from blood (not recorded which). These TCRs come from a woman aged 18-29 years who had recovered from COVID-19.

This sequence joins TRBV5-1 and TRBJ2-1, with 14 bases aligning to TRBD2. V trimming: 6 bases; J trimming: 8 bases; junction bases outside the gene matches: 7. The CDR3 totals 15 residues. Germline V gene sequence: CDR1 SGHRS, CDR2 YFSETQ. CDR3 DNA sequence: TGCGCCAGCAAAAGACTAGCGGGAGGGAGGGATGAGCAGTTCTTC. This translates into CASKRLAGGRDEQFF.

The chain uses TRBV7-8 and TRBJ2-7; maybe TRBD1 (7 bases). V was cut by 4 bases and J by 7 bases, with 14 bases left in between. Looked up from germline, CDR1 is SGHVS and CDR2 is FQNEAQ. The length of the CDR3 is 13 residues. The CDR3 protein is CASSSGGMVEQYF. The CDR3 nucleotides are TGTGCCAGCAGCTCAGGGGGGATGGTGGAGCAGTACTTC.

Comment on this clone: Other DNA sequences in the same sample also yield this CDR3. The rearrangement links TRBV27 to TRBJ1-1; a weak D match, TRBD1 (6 bases). V gave up 5 bases and J gave up 4 bases, with 11 bases separating them. From germline, CDR1 is MNHEY and CDR2 SMNVEV (reference sequence). The CDR3 spans 13 residues. The CDR3 is CASSLGAGTEAFF. The DNA for the CDR3 is TGTGCCAGCAGTCTGGGGGCCGGCACTGAAGCTTTCTTT.

This chain links TRBV7-9 with TRBJ2-7; 7 bases match TRBD1. Trimming cost V 5 bases and J 3 bases; bases outside gene matches: 19. Germline CDR1 and CDR2: SEHNR and FQNEAQ (reference sequence). CDR3 length equals 18 residues. The DNA of the CDR3 is TGTGCCAGCAGCCCCGTTAGGGGCCCCTTATCAGGGGGCTACGAGCAGTACTTC. Amino acid sequence: CASSPVRGPLSGGYEQYF. The complete variable domain, with remaining parts taken from reference TRBV7-9 and TRBJ2-7, reads DTGVSQNPRHKITKRGQNVTFRCDPISEHNRLYWYRQTLGQGPEFLTYFQNEAQLEKSRLLSDRFSAERPKGSFSTLEIQRTEQGDSAMYLCASSPVRGPLSGGYEQYFGPGTRLTVT.

The chain joins TRBV28 to TRBJ1-2; TRBD1 aligns across 9 bases. CDR1 MDHEN and CDR2 SYDVKM come from the germline V gene. The CDR3 totals 16 residues. J lost 5 bases, V lost 4 bases, and 11 bases had no gene match. The DNA of the CDR3 is TGTGCCAGCAGTTCCCTCCGGGACAGGGATACGTATGGCTACACCTTC. Its translation is CASSSLRDRDTYGYTF.

The gene calls are TRBV25-1 and TRBJ2-7; D ambiguous. The CDR3 has 14 amino acids. CDR1 is MGHDK and CDR2 is SYGVNS in the germline V gene. The V gene lost 3 bases and the J gene lost 7 bases, with 16 bases spanning the gap. CDR3 amino acids: CASSEPAFAEEQYF. The CDR3 bases are TGTGCCAGCAGTGAGCCCGCTTTTGCTGAGGAGCAGTACTTC.